This T cell receptor beta chain was sequenced during a study of cytomegalovirus exposure and HLA in healthy donors. The PCR used 60 Vbeta and 13 Jbeta primers. The repertoire was sequenced with immunoSEQ multiplex PCR; TCRdb's copy has only in-frame clones and lacks some. The profile covers 80,000 or so clones, with 70% to 85% appearing a single time and 5.5% to 8.5% taken by the ten largest. Germline V gives CDR1 MNHEY, CDR2 SVGAGI. V trimming: 3 bases; J trimming: 12 bases; junction bases outside the gene matches: 4. CDR3 size: 12 residues. Healthy people donating bone marrow made up the donors. Sequencing input: PBMCs. The receptor was isolated from a woman in her 40s in good health and CMV-seronegative. The rearrangement links TRBV6-5 to TRBJ2-1; 8 positions agree with TRBD1. CDR3 amino acids: CASSYSGTGQFF. CDR3 nucleotides: TGTGCCAGCAGTTATTCCGGGACAGGGCAGTTCTTC.